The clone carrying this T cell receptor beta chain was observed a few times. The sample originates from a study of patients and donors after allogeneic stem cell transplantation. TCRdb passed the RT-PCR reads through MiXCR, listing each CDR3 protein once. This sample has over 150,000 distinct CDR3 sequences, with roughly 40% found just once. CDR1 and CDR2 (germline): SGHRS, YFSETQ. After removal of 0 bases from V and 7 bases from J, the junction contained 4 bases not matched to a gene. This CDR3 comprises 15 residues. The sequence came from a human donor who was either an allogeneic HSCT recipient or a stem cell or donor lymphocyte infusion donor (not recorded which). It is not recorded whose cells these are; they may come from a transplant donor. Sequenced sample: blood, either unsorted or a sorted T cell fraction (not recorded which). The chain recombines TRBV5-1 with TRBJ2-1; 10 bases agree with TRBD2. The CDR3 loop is CASSLVTSGTNEQFF. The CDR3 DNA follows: TGCGCCAGCAGCTTGGTCACTAGCGGGACGAATGAGCAGTTCTTC.